This passage covers 28 T cell receptor beta chains from one sample sequenced in a study of blood T cell repertoires in COVID-19. Generated by immunoSEQ multiplex PCR, the TCRdb table keeps only in-frame clones and is missing some. The repertoire holds approximately 100,000 clones, with 84% as singletons. Input material: peripheral blood. Receptors were obtained from a human donor in a cohort sampled during active COVID-19.

The J gene is TRBJ2-3, the V gene TRBV7-3; 11 positions agree with TRBD2. J gave up 1 base and V 6 bases, and 3 bases lay outside the gene matches. CDR1 is SGHTA and CDR2 is FQGTGA in the germline V gene. The length of the CDR3 is 15 residues. CDR3 amino acids: CASSLLAGGTDTQYF. CDR3 nucleotide sequence: TGTGCCAGCAGTCTACTAGCGGGGGGCACAGATACGCAGTATTTT.

The V call is TRBV2, the J call TRBJ1-5, with a possible D match to TRBD1 (6 bases). This CDR3 region has 15 residues. V lost 6 bases to trimming and J lost 3 bases, with 15 bases between them. The germline CDR1 and CDR2 sequences are SNHLY and FYNNEI. The CDR3 sequence: CASRTGSEVNQPQHF. The DNA of the CDR3 is TGTGCCAGCAGGACAGGATCTGAGGTCAATCAGCCCCAGCATTTT.

V usage is TRBV5-4 and J usage is TRBJ2-7, with D tentatively TRBD1 (6 bases). The CDR3 has 14 amino acids. Germline lookup yields CDR1 SGHNT and CDR2 YYREEE (reference sequence). Between the trimmed V and J ends, which lost 0 bases and 3 bases, there was a span of 10 bases. CDR3 protein: CASSLEGDDYEQYF. CDR3 nucleotide sequence: TGTGCCAGCAGCTTGGAGGGGGATGACTACGAGCAGTACTTC. The variable domain in full, completed from reference TRBV5-4 and TRBJ2-7, reads ETGVTQSPTHLIKTRGQQVTLRCSSQSGHNTVSWYQQALGQGPQFIFQYYREEENGRGNFPPRFSGLQFPNYSSELNVNALELDDSALYLCASSLEGDDYEQYFGPGTRLTVT.

This clone was recorded once. The V and J genes are TRBV6-5 and TRBJ1-1, with 9 bases lining up with TRBD1. The CDR3 sequence is 15 residues long. J gave up 3 bases and V 6 bases, and 8 bases lay outside the gene matches. CDR1 and CDR2 (germline): MNHEY, SVGAGI. For the CDR3, the DNA is TGTGCCAGCAGCGGCGGACAGGGGAGGGACACTGAAGCTTTCTTT. It specifies CASSGGQGRDTEAFF.

The gene calls are TRBV9 and TRBJ1-1; D ambiguous. The germline V gene encodes CDR1 SGDLS and CDR2 YYNGEE. This CDR3 spans 12 amino acids. V shed 7 bases and J shed 4 bases, with 11 bases lying between them. The CDR3 nucleotides read TGTGCCAGCTCACGGGAATTCACTGAAGCTTTCTTT. It is translated as CASSREFTEAFF.

This chain joins TRBV15 and TRBJ1-1; D remains ambiguous. The CDR3 runs 12 residues. Germline V gene sequence: CDR1 LNHNV, CDR2 YYDKDF (reference sequence). Trimming removed 3 bases at V and 5 bases at J, with 7 bases between. DNA of the CDR3: TGTGCCACCAGCAGGGCCTTAACTGAAGCTTTCTTT. As protein: CATSRALTEAFF.

J is TRBJ1-1 and V is TRBV5-6; the D is unclear. Trimming removed 0 bases from V and 3 bases from J, with 12 bases in between. This CDR3 spans 15 amino acids. CDR1 and CDR2 (germline): SGHDT, YYEEEE. CDR3 in DNA: TGTGCCAGCAGCTTGGGTGCAGTCATTTACACTGAAGCTTTCTTT. Residues: CASSLGAVIYTEAFF. The entire variable domain, with the rest obtained from reference TRBV5-6 and TRBJ1-1, is as follows: DAGVTQSPTHLIKTRGQQVTLRCSPKSGHDTVSWYQQALGQGPQFIFQYYEEEERQRGNFPDRFSGHQFPNYSSELNVNALLLGDSALYLCASSLGAVIYTEAFFGQGTRLTVV.

The gene calls are TRBV6-1 and TRBJ1-5; tentatively, D is TRBD1 (5 bases). The CDR3 runs to 16 residues. Looked up from germline, CDR1 is MNHNS and CDR2 is SASEGT. Deletions cut 4 bases from V and 1 base from J, with 14 bases between. The CDR3 spells CASSAVGQGSNQPQHF. In DNA, the CDR3 is TGTGCCAGCAGTGCTGTCGGGCAGGGAAGCAATCAGCCCCAGCATTTT.

This rearrangement joins TRBV7-2 to TRBJ1-1; TRBD1 aligns across 7 bases. CDR1 is SGHTA and CDR2 is FQGNSA in the germline V gene. The CDR3 runs to 14 residues. V shed 3 bases, J shed 2 bases, and the junction held 3 bases outside the gene matches. The CDR3 nucleotides are TGTGCCAGCAGCTTCCGGGACAGAAACACTGAAGCTTTCTTT. Encoded protein: CASSFRDRNTEAFF.

This rearrangement joins TRBV6-4 to TRBJ2-3, with 10 bases lining up with TRBD2. V was clipped by 2 bases and J by 3 bases; unmatched bases: 5. Germline values: CDR1 MRHNA, CDR2 SNTAGT. The CDR3 is made up of 16 amino acids. For the CDR3, the DNA is TGTGCCAGCAGTGACACAGCGGGGGGGCTAACAGATACGCAGTATTTT. Its protein is CASSDTAGGLTDTQYF.

This chain uses TRBV7-2 with TRBJ1-4; 8 nucleotides line up with TRBD1. This CDR3 is 14 amino acids long. V shed 5 bases and J 9 bases; nucleotides not matched to a gene: 8. CDR1 and CDR2 (germline): SGHTA, FQGNSA. The CDR3 reads CASSKTGVLKKLFF. CDR3 nucleotide sequence: TGTGCCAGCAGCAAGACAGGGGTGTTGAAAAAACTGTTTTTT.

The CDR3 nucleotides are TGTGCCAGCAGCCCCGCAGGGGGCAAAGCTTTCTTT. This sequence encodes CASSPAGGKAFF. This sequence joins TRBV11-2 and TRBJ1-1; 8 bases are shared with TRBD1. The ends lost 5 bases at V and 9 bases at J; junction bases unmatched: 5. Germline lookup yields CDR1 SGHAT and CDR2 FQNNGV. This CDR3 region has 12 residues.

V is TRBV9 and J is TRBJ2-7; 7 bases map to TRBD2. The V gene end was trimmed by 0 bases and the J gene end by 4 bases; junction bases not matched to a gene: 7. Germline V gene data show CDR1 as SGDLS and CDR2 as YYNGEE. The CDR3 runs 15 residues. CDR3 DNA sequence: TGTGCCAGCAGCGTAGAGGCTAGCGGTGAATACGAGCAGTACTTC. Protein product: CASSVEASGEYEQYF.

The V gene is TRBV12-3 or TRBV12-4, the J gene TRBJ2-1, with D hard to call. The CDR3 consists of 13 residues. Trimming stripped 5 bases from V and 5 bases from J, with 10 bases between. The CDR3: CASSPGPNNEQFF. The CDR3 DNA is TGTGCCAGCAGTCCAGGCCCAAACAATGAGCAGTTCTTC.

The chain recombines TRBV2 with TRBJ1-2; no firm D call. V lost 4 bases, J lost 4 bases, and 7 bases lay in between. Germline CDR1 reads SNHLY; CDR2 reads FYNNEI. CDR3 size: 12 residues. The CDR3 here is CASSGLRYGYTF. The CDR3 bases are TGTGCCAGCAGTGGATTGCGCTATGGCTACACCTTC.

This clone was seen just once. The CDR3 loop reads CASSLKMTSGEAADTQYF. The CDR3 DNA is TGTGCCAGCTCCCTTAAAATGACTAGCGGGGAGGCGGCGGATACCCAGTACTTC. The chain combines TRBV18 with TRBJ2-5; 11 bases align to TRBD2. Germline lookup yields CDR1 KGHSH and CDR2 LQKENI. V lost 6 bases, J lost 8 bases, and 20 bases stayed unmatched. This CDR3 has 18 residues.

This clone was observed a single time. The DNA for the CDR3 is TGTGCCAGCAGCCAAGTTTGGACAGACAATTCACCCCTCCACTTT. As protein: CASSQVWTDNSPLHF. This chain connects TRBV3-1 (or the pseudogene TRBV3-2) to TRBJ1-6, with D perhaps TRBD1 (6 bases). There are 15 residues in the CDR3. CDR1 LGHDT and CDR2 YNNKEL come from the germline V gene (reference sequence). Trimming took 1 base from V and 7 from J, leaving 11 bases between them.

V gene TRBV5-6 combines with J gene TRBJ1-6; 8 nucleotides align to TRBD1. From germline, CDR1 is SGHDT and CDR2 YYEEEE. The V gene end was trimmed by 3 bases and the J gene end by 10 bases; junction bases not matched to a gene: 15. This CDR3 has 17 residues. The CDR3 DNA reads TGTGCCAGCAGCTCCAACAGGGGGGCTATTATGTACTCACCCCTCCACTTT. It yields the protein CASSSNRGAIMYSPLHF. Filled out from reference TRBV5-6 and TRBJ1-6, the complete variable domain reads DAGVTQSPTHLIKTRGQQVTLRCSPKSGHDTVSWYQQALGQGPQFIFQYYEEEERQRGNFPDRFSGHQFPNYSSELNVNALLLGDSALYLCASSSNRGAIMYSPLHFGNGTRLTVT.

The rearrangement links TRBV24-1 to TRBJ2-1, with D unresolved. Trimming shortened V by 5 bases and J by 8 bases, and 9 bases separated the two germline ends. Germline V gives CDR1 KGHDR, CDR2 SFDVKD. The CDR3 is 12 amino acids. DNA of the CDR3: TGTGCCACCAGTGGATCGAGTGATGAGCAGTTCTTC. It yields the protein CATSGSSDEQFF.

The chain is built from TRBV5-1 and TRBJ1-1, with D possibly matching TRBD1 (5 bases). The CDR3 spans 19 residues. The germline V gene has CDR1 SGHRS and CDR2 YFSETQ. The V and J ends lost 0 bases and 4 bases respectively, with 25 bases between them. The CDR3 sequence is CASSLDGGAGMGSGTEAFF. DNA of the CDR3: TGCGCCAGCAGCTTGGACGGCGGGGCAGGGATGGGGTCTGGCACTGAAGCTTTCTTT.

This chain joins TRBV5-1 and TRBJ1-4; D is undetermined. This CDR3 is 14 amino acids long. Trimming took 0 bases from V and 5 from J, leaving 8 bases between them. Germline V CDR1 and CDR2: SGHRS, YFSETQ. This chain's CDR3 is CASSLGAANEKLFF. CDR3 in DNA: TGCGCCAGCAGCTTGGGTGCAGCGAATGAAAAACTGTTTTTT.

The chain links TRBV10-3 to TRBJ2-1; TRBD2 aligns across 10 bases. The CDR3 runs to 14 residues. The germline gives CDR1 ENHRY, CDR2 SYGVKD. Germline trimming cut 10 bases from V and 10 bases from J; bases unmatched to any gene: 13. The CDR3 DNA reads as TGTGCCACCAGGACTAGCGGCCCTCCCCCGGAGCAGTTCTTC. Protein sequence: CATRTSGPPPEQFF.

The chain employs TRBV5-1 and TRBJ2-5, with D possibly matching TRBD1 (5 bases). The CDR3 length is 14 residues. The V gene's germline CDR1 is SGHRS and CDR2 YFSETQ. Trimming shortened V by 0 bases and J by 0 bases, and 6 bases separated the two germline ends. This CDR3 reads CASSLAGNQETQYF. In DNA form, the CDR3 reads TGCGCCAGCAGCTTGGCAGGGAACCAAGAGACCCAGTACTTC.

This chain connects TRBV5-1 to TRBJ2-2, with D maybe TRBD1 (6 bases). CDR1 SGHRS and CDR2 YFSETQ come from the germline V gene. V lost 2 bases and J lost 3, with 20 bases in between. This CDR3 has 18 residues. The CDR3 DNA is TGCGCCAGCAGCTTTGGTCTCCGGCAGGGGCGTGACACCGGGGAGCTGTTTTTT. Protein sequence: CASSFGLRQGRDTGELFF.

The genes are TRBV27 and TRBJ1-2; 9 bases are shared with TRBD1. There are 14 residues in the CDR3. With V trimmed by 5 bases and J by 7 bases, 8 bases remained unmatched. Per germline, CDR1 MNHEY and CDR2 SMNVEV (reference sequence). The CDR3 DNA follows: TGTGCCAGCAGTGCCCACAGGGGGCTTGGTGGCTACACCTTC. Protein sequence: CASSAHRGLGGYTF.

This chain links TRBV7-2 with TRBJ2-2, with D tentatively TRBD2 (6 bases). The CDR3 covers 15 residues. Trimming took 4 bases from V and 4 from J, leaving 13 bases between them. Germline V gene sequence: CDR1 SGHTA, CDR2 FQGNSA. In DNA, the CDR3 is TGTGCCAGCAGCTCGGGGTGGGGGGTCACCGGGGAGCTGTTTTTT. Protein sequence: CASSSGWGVTGELFF.

The CDR3 loop is CASGPTLYYGYTF. The CDR3, as DNA: TGTGCCAGCGGCCCGACACTTTACTATGGCTACACCTTC. The genes are TRBV12-3 or TRBV12-4 and TRBJ1-2; D is undetermined. The CDR3 spans 13 residues. V lost 8 bases and J 3 bases, leaving 13 bases between the germline ends.

The V call is TRBV27, the J call TRBJ1-5, with a weak D call TRBD1 (5 bases). Between the trimmed V and J ends, which lost 6 bases and 4 bases, there was a span of 10 bases. Germline V gene lookup returns CDR1 MNHEY and CDR2 SMNVEV (reference sequence). The CDR3 is 13 amino acids. CDR3 bases: TGTGCCAGCAGCGGGGGGTGGAATCAGCCCCAGCATTTT. This encodes CASSGGWNQPQHF.